This T cell receptor beta chain was found in a study of blood T cell repertoires in COVID-19. The CDR3 spans 14 residues. V lost 1 base to trimming and J lost 6 bases, with 10 bases between them. Germline V gene lookup returns CDR1 SEHNR and CDR2 FQNEAQ (reference sequence). The study recruited people aged about 18 to 89 years across about 25 US areas. TCRdb's copy holds only in-frame clones and misses some; the assay was immunoSEQ multiplex PCR. The data contain about 220,000 clones, approximately 82% of them singletons. The receptor was derived from a middle-aged man who had recovered from COVID-19. The chain couples TRBV7-9 to TRBJ2-1, with D possibly being TRBD1 (5 bases). The sample taken for sequencing was PBMCs or T cells enriched from blood (not recorded which). The CDR3 is CASSLGQGFNEQFF. The DNA of the CDR3 is TGTGCCAGCAGCTTAGGGCAGGGCTTCAATGAGCAGTTCTTC.